This T cell receptor (beta chain) was profiled in a study of T cell repertoires in cytomegalovirus infection (dated by TCRdb to between 2018 and 2021). For the wider study: Recently identified HLA-C-restricted CMV epitopes, whose presentation resists viral immunomodulation, were targeted by peptide stimulations together with well-studied HLA-B-restricted epitopes. Donor HLA type was relevant to the analysis, as public TCR beta signatures indicated carriage of CMV infection together with the matching HLA type. The paper as a whole reports these results and caveats: In both this cohort and an independent 352-donor cohort, the cumulative frequency of public TCR beta family members distinguished carriers of CMV infection plus the relevant HLA type. In the ex vivo response, HLA-C-restricted CMV-specific TCR beta clonotypes were dominant, and in two of eight donors the single most frequent clonotype came from this HLA-C-restricted group.

The sample's treatment or condition label is to be understood as: in vitro stimulation with specific CMV peptide epitopes to enrich CMV-specific T cells. The CDR3 spans 12 residues, from the cysteine through the phenylalanine. Only CDR3 DNA is held: 36 bases, read in frame from base 1. The germline ends are 6 bases apart after V is trimmed by 2 bases and J by 1 base. Sequences SQVTM (CDR1) and ANQGSEA (CDR2) are obtained from the germline V gene. Sequencing used an Illumina HiSeq 1500. Through fastp at Q25 and MiXCR, TCRdb rebuilt clones from the public reads, retaining in-frame beta chains. Entries are consolidated by CDR3 protein sequence, retaining the most common genes and DNA. The sample records over 250,000 distinct CDR3 sequences, approximately 22% of which are singletons. The top ten clonotypes cover approximately 19% of the sample. Ten or more counts support this clonotype. There is no known antigen for this receptor. No much larger clone exists at a distance of one base, and base qualities are not known.

This clonotype originated in a human donor in good health (CMV status not recorded). Some clones in this sample may be carry-over from other donors' samples. The chain employs TRBV29-1 and TRBJ2-7, with the D gene not confidently named. The starting material was cultured PBMCs, obtained from culture after CMV antigen stimulation. The bases read TGCAGCGTTGAAAGCCTTTCCTACGAGCAGTACTTC. This yields the protein CSVESLSYEQYF.